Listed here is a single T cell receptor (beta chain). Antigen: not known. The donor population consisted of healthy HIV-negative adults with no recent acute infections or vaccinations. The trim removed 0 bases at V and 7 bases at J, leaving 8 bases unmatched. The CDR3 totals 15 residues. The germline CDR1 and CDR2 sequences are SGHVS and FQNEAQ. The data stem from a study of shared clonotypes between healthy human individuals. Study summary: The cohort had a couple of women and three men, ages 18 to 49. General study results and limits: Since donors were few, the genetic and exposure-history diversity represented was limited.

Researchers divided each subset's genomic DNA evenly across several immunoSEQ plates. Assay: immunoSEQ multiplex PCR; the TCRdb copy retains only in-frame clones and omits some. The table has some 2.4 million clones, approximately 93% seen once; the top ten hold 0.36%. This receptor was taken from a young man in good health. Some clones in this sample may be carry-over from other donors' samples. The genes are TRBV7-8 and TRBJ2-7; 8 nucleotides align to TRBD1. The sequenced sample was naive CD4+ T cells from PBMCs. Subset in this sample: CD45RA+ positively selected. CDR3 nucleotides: TGTGCCAGCAGCTTAGCGCAGGCAGGGGGCCGGGAGCAGTACTTC. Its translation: CASSLAQAGGREQYF.